This T cell receptor (beta chain) was recorded in a study of T cells in Graves' hyperthyroidism and ophthalmopathy. Study-level findings and limits: Prediction of ophthalmopathy progression came a median approximately 7 months pre-onset.

The V end lost 5 bases, the J end lost 0 bases, and 11 bases lay between the germline ends. The CDR3 has 15 amino acids. RNA transcripts were the template for amplifying TCR beta CDR3 regions. The HTBI primer set drove a first-round RT-PCR of the TCR CDR3. TCRdb reprocessed the multiplex PCR reads via MiXCR and lists one record per CDR3 protein. The sample holds around 500,000 distinct CDR3 sequences, under 25% seen once. Note on this clonotype: Its antigen is currently unknown.

V is TRBV12-3 or TRBV12-4 and J is TRBJ1-3; no firm D call. The sequencing sample was made of blood. The source is a woman aged 70-85 years with Graves' ophthalmopathy. DNA of the CDR3: TGTGCCAGCAGTGAACCTCGACACTCTGGAAACACCATATATTTT. It specifies CASSEPRHSGNTIYF.